A single TCR beta chain is shown here with its context. The sample belongs to a study of blood T cell repertoires in COVID-19. As for the study in general: Whether acute or convalescent, the COVID-19 samples came from the United States, Italy and Spain.

CDR1 is SNHLY and CDR2 is FYNNEI in the germline V gene. CDR3 size: 17 residues. V lost 3 bases, J lost 7 bases, and 23 bases lay in between. Authors' processing steps: The assay estimated nucleated cells by amplifying reference gene primers. Measured with immunoSEQ multiplex PCR; TCRdb has only the in-frame clones, and not every one. Clone size and V and J calls were adopted from that table, with D and trimming inferred from the DNA. The repertoire has about 210,000 clones, around 91% of them found once; the top ten carry about 5%. The chain combines TRBV2 with TRBJ2-3; maybe TRBD2 (5 bases). The source material was peripheral blood. The source is a woman in her thirties or forties with acute or convalescent COVID-19. The CDR3 loop is CASSDDTGSGLINTQYF. The DNA for the CDR3 is TGTGCCAGCAGTGACGATACGGGGTCGGGGTTGATTAATACGCAGTATTTT.